Sequencing of this TCR beta chain was carried out in a study of cytomegalovirus exposure and HLA in healthy donors. The CDR3 is 13 residues long. It was with 60 Vbeta and 13 Jbeta primers that the PCR ran. Method: immunoSEQ multiplex PCR; TCRdb's copy keeps in-frame clones and lacks some. Of approximately 160,000 clones listed, 68% are singletons. Input material: PBMCs. The clonotype comes from a woman between 40 and 55 years old in good health and CMV-seropositive. The chain couples TRBV21-1 to TRBJ2-3; the table calls TRBD1, which could not be checked here. TRBV21-1 is tagged as a pseudogene. This CDR3 reads CASSKRGTDTQYF. The CDR3 DNA reads TGTGCCAGCAGCAAGAGGGGGACAGATACGCAGTATTTT.